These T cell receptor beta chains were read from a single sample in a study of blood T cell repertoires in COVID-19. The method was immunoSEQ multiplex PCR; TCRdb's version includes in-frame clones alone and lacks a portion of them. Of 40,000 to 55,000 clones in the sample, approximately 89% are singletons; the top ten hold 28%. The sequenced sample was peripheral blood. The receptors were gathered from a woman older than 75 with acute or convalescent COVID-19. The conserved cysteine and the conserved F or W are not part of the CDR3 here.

ASSPGGDRVLLGDEQY,TRBV19,TRBJ2-7
ASSGGGEKLF,TRBV19,TRBJ1-4
AWSGGYRVNTEAF,TRBV30,TRBJ1-1
ASSLGLAGVNTGELF,TRBV7-2,TRBJ2-2
AISEKGGTDTEAF,TRBV10-3,TRBJ1-1
ASSSVGAGVNTEAF,TRBV19,TRBJ1-1
ASSEADRDT,TRBV6-1,TRBJ1-2
ASSPPDRGNEQY,TRBV18,TRBJ2-7
ASRPTGEAEAF,TRBV6-5,TRBJ1-1
ASSLSTSGGRIQETQY,TRBV7-2,TRBJ2-5
ASPGVDGTGELF,TRBV18,TRBJ2-2
AWSQYSNQPQH,TRBV30,TRBJ1-5
ASSSSGVFAEAF,TRBV6-1,TRBJ1-1
ASSSTALSYNEQF,TRBV7-6,TRBJ2-1
ASSEGPGGNQPQH,TRBV19,TRBJ1-5
ASSFLSSYNEQF,TRBV5-6,TRBJ2-1
ASSQDGGRSSYNEQF,TRBV3-1/TRBV3-2,TRBJ2-1
ASRTDPIGTGLLHEQY,TRBV5-4,TRBJ2-7
ASSAGGGGQETQY,TRBV3-1/TRBV3-2,TRBJ2-5
ASSYSLRTEAF,TRBV6-5,TRBJ1-1
ASSSPGYGYT,TRBV6-2/TRBV6-3,TRBJ1-2
ASSPLAGGPADTQY,TRBV18,TRBJ2-3
ASSLDRATGIDTQY,TRBV5-4,TRBJ2-3
ASSDNTGETQY,TRBV10-1,TRBJ2-5
ASESGVGTDTQY,TRBV7-9,TRBJ2-3
ASSNRFAGDEQF,TRBV5-1,TRBJ2-1
ASSPPSTGELF,TRBV18,TRBJ2-2
ASSLSRAQMNTEAF,TRBV27,TRBJ1-1
SAASQPQH,TRBV20-1,TRBJ1-5
ASSSGLAGDSYEQY,TRBV13,TRBJ2-7
ASSPPSGGGMDTQY,TRBV18,TRBJ2-3
ASSYPGTAFSGNTIY,TRBV28,TRBJ1-3
ASSLDAGSSYEQY,TRBV5-1,TRBJ2-7
ASSLTGERTEAF,TRBV19,TRBJ1-1
ASSQEGSGYT,TRBV3-1/TRBV3-2,TRBJ1-2
ASGRDSYNEQF,TRBV7-9,TRBJ2-1
ASSTGFQETQY,TRBV18,TRBJ2-5
AVWEGTNYGYT,TRBV6-5,TRBJ1-2
ASLPGLAGETDTQY,TRBV19,TRBJ2-3
ASRQGSTDTQY,TRBV12-3/TRBV12-4,TRBJ2-3
ASSLDGDRGETQY,TRBV5-1,TRBJ2-5
ASSTTADTEAF,TRBV18,TRBJ1-1
ASSRWASGGESSYNEQF,TRBV10-2,TRBJ2-1